This T cell receptor (beta chain) was recovered during a study of beta chain features in type 1 diabetes. Overall study results and limits: Patients with type 1 diabetes carried fewer insertions and had more deletions at their VDJ junctions. In every one of the four CD4+ subsets, TCRB CDR3s were moderately but significantly shorter in Type 1 diabetes patients.

This clone occurred a few times. Antigen: not known. All of the isolated RNA was reverse transcribed, so expressed TCRB transcripts were sequenced. The assay was immunoSEQ multiplex PCR, and TCRdb's table has in-frame clones only and misses some. The sample records about 710,000 clones, around 15% being singletons. This CDR3 contains 17 residues. The V gene is TRBV21-1, the J gene TRBJ2-4; the table's D gene call, TRBD2, was not cross checked with the DNA. TRBV21-1 is termed a pseudogene. The source material was naive CD4+ T cells from blood. The source is a man aged 18 to 29 with type 1 diabetes. In nucleotides, the CDR3 is TGTGCCAGCAGGGACTGGGGAGTAGCGGAAATATTAAACATTCAGTACTTC. As protein: CASRDWGVAEILNIQYF.